The 21 T cell receptor beta chains below were found in one sample sequenced in a study of T cells after yellow fever vaccination. One entry per CDR3 protein, called by TCRdb with MiXCR from the 5' RACE reads. The sample has about 330,000 distinct CDR3 sequences; roughly 8% are singletons. Sequences were derived from PBMCs, sampled approximately 47 days after the first yellow fever vaccination. These receptors were obtained from a man aged 18 to 29 who received the YFV17D yellow fever vaccine.

This clonotype was observed a handful of times. The chain carries TRBV29-1 and TRBJ2-3; TRBD1 matches 9 bases. Germline loops: CDR1 SQVTM, CDR2 ANQGSEA. The CDR3 consists of 13 residues. Germline trimming cut 7 bases from V and 4 bases from J; bases unmatched to any gene: 6. CDR3: CSGVTGGADTQYF. The CDR3 coding sequence is TGCAGCGGAGTTACAGGGGGCGCAGATACGCAGTATTTT.

The V and J genes are TRBV10-3 and TRBJ2-5; TRBD1 matches at 9 bases. The CDR3 contains 14 residues. Germline V gene data show CDR1 as ENHRY and CDR2 as SYGVKD. The V and J ends lost 3 bases and 6 bases, in that order; junction bases with no gene match: 5. The CDR3: CAISDWGQGQTQYF. The DNA for the CDR3 is TGTGCCATCAGTGATTGGGGACAGGGTCAGACCCAGTACTTC.

J is TRBJ2-3 and V is TRBV11-3, with 14 bases identical to TRBD2. CDR1 and CDR2 (germline): SGHNT, YENEEA. V dropped 5 bases and J dropped 2; count of bases not matched to a gene: 3. The CDR3 totals 16 residues. In nucleotides, the CDR3 is TGTGCCAGCAGCAGGACTAGCGGGGGGTTCACAGATACGCAGTATTTT. Its translation: CASSRTSGGFTDTQYF.

In nucleotides, the CDR3 is TGTGCCAGCAGCGCCTGGGGGGGAGGTGAAAAACTGTTTTTT. Translated, it gives CASSAWGGGEKLFF. V usage is TRBV11-2 and J usage is TRBJ1-4; TRBD1 is a possible D gene (5 bases). Deletions cut 5 bases from V and 7 bases from J, with 14 bases between. The CDR3 covers 14 residues. Germline lookup yields CDR1 SGHAT and CDR2 FQNNGV. The full variable domain, completed using reference TRBV11-2 and TRBJ1-4, is EAGVAQSPRYKIIEKRQSVAFWCNPISGHATLYWYQQILGQGPKLLIQFQNNGVVDDSQLPKDRFSAERLKGVDSTLKIQPAKLEDSAVYLCASSAWGGGEKLFFGSGTQLSVL.

The sample holds a few counts of this clonotype. This sequence joins TRBV28 and TRBJ2-5, with D uncertain. Trimming removed 8 bases at V and 5 bases at J, with 9 bases between. This CDR3 spans 11 amino acids. Germline lookup yields CDR1 MDHEN and CDR2 SYDVKM. The DNA for the CDR3 is TGTGCCAGCTCAATAAAGGAGACCCAGTACTTC. Translated: CASSIKETQYF.

The chain couples TRBV5-1 to TRBJ2-1, with D perhaps matching TRBD1 (6 bases). This CDR3 spans 17 amino acids. Germline loops: CDR1 SGHRS, CDR2 YFSETQ. V lost 0 bases, J lost 7 bases, and 20 bases lay in between. The CDR3 region is CASSLGMVLGARNEQFF. The CDR3 region has the DNA TGCGCCAGCAGCTTGGGAATGGTTTTGGGGGCTAGGAATGAGCAGTTCTTC.

Many counts were recorded for this clonotype. The chain couples TRBV7-3 to TRBJ2-3; D perhaps matches TRBD2 (6 bases). CDR1 is SGHTA, CDR2 FQGTGA, per germline. V was pared by 5 bases and J by 2 bases, with 14 bases between. CDR3 size: 15 residues. The CDR3 DNA is TGTGCCAGCAGCCGAATCGGGGGAGACACAGATACGCAGTATTTT. Protein product: CASSRIGGDTDTQYF.

This clonotype has ten or more counts. The chain links TRBV5-1 to TRBJ2-3; D remains unclear. CDR3 length equals 11 residues. Germline CDR1 SGHRS, CDR2 YFSETQ. Trimming shortened V by 4 bases and J by 6 bases, and 6 bases separated the two germline ends. The CDR3 loop reads CASSTRDTQYF. In DNA, the CDR3 is TGCGCCAGCAGCACAAGGGATACGCAGTATTTT.

This clonotype appeared a few times. The chain employs TRBV5-6 and TRBJ2-1; D is possibly TRBD2 (6 bases). The V end lost 0 bases, the J end lost 12 bases, and 7 bases lay between the germline ends. Per the germline V gene, CDR1 is SGHDT and CDR2 is YYEEEE. There are 11 residues in the CDR3. DNA for the CDR3: TGTGCCAGCAGCTTGGAGGAGGGGCAGTTCTTC. Encoded protein: CASSLEEGQFF.

The genes are TRBV20-1 and TRBJ1-5; no clear D. The V and J ends lost 3 bases and 4 bases respectively, with 10 bases between them. This CDR3 contains 13 residues. Germline values: CDR1 DFQATT, CDR2 SNEGSKA (reference sequence). The CDR3, as DNA: TGCAGTGCTAGTCCCCAAGTGAATCAGCCCCAGCATTTT. This encodes CSASPQVNQPQHF.

The chain is built from TRBV29-1 and TRBJ1-1; D may be TRBD1 (5 bases). The CDR3 has 13 residues. V was pared by 6 bases and J by 3 bases, with 14 bases between. Germline CDR1 is SQVTM and CDR2 is ANQGSEA. The CDR3 nucleotides are TGCAGCGTGCGTTGGGGGTCGTACACTGAAGCTTTCTTT. Its protein product is CSVRWGSYTEAFF.

This clonotype was observed a handful of times. The V call is TRBV4-1, the J call TRBJ2-4; TRBD2 aligns across 7 bases. J gave up 3 bases and V 0 bases, and 11 bases lay outside the gene matches. CDR1 is MGHRA, CDR2 YSYEKL, per germline. The CDR3 extends over 18 amino acids. The CDR3: CASSQEGGQVTGKNIQYF. The CDR3 nucleotides are TGCGCCAGCAGCCAAGAGGGAGGGCAGGTTACAGGCAAAAACATTCAGTACTTC.

This clonotype was counted many times. The chain is built from TRBV6-2 or TRBV6-3 and TRBJ1-4; D is ambiguous. V was pared by 7 bases and J by 4 bases, with 19 bases between. Germline V lookup: CDR1 MNHEY, CDR2 SVGEGT. The CDR3 totals 16 residues. As DNA, the CDR3 is TGTGCCAGCACCGACCCTGAGGGTGGGATTAATGAAAAACTGTTTTTT. The encoded protein is CASTDPEGGINEKLFF.

J is TRBJ2-1 and V is TRBV7-9, with a weak D call TRBD2 (6 bases). The V end lost 3 bases, the J end lost 5 bases, and 14 bases lay between the germline ends. The CDR3 covers 15 residues. The germline V gene has CDR1 SEHNR and CDR2 FQNEAQ (reference sequence). The CDR3 DNA follows: TGTGCCAGCAGCTTCTACGGGGGAATTAACAATGAGCAGTTCTTC. Amino acid sequence: CASSFYGGINNEQFF.

The chain recombines TRBV24-1 with TRBJ2-3, with 7 bases lining up with TRBD1. The CDR3 spans 16 residues. Germline trimming cut 0 bases from V and 0 bases from J; bases unmatched to any gene: 2. The germline gives CDR1 KGHDR, CDR2 SFDVKD. CDR3 sequence: CATSDLKGQSTDTQYF. The CDR3 DNA reads as TGTGCCACCAGTGATTTGAAGGGACAGAGCACAGATACGCAGTATTTT.

V is TRBV13 and J is TRBJ1-2; D may be TRBD1 (5 bases). The CDR3 has 15 residues. Germline loops: CDR1 PRHDT, CDR2 FYEKMQ (reference sequence). Trimming left V 3 bases short and J 8 bases short, with 19 bases between. CDR3 coding DNA: TGTGCCAGCAGCTTGTCGGACACAAAAGGCTGGGGCTACACCTTC. Encoded protein: CASSLSDTKGWGYTF.

This clonotype was observed a handful of times. The chain has TRBV19 and TRBJ1-1; D is possibly TRBD1 (5 bases). CDR1 LNHDA and CDR2 SQIVND come from the germline V gene (reference sequence). The V end was cut by 3 bases, the J end by 4 bases, with 12 bases between. CDR3 length: 14 residues. DNA of the CDR3: TGTGCCAGTAGTATGCTCGGGGGAGGCACTGAAGCTTTCTTT. It encodes CASSMLGGGTEAFF.

A few counts support this clonotype. The V call is TRBV12-3 or TRBV12-4, the J call TRBJ1-5; a possible D gene is TRBD1 (5 bases). This CDR3 is built from 16 residues. V dropped 6 bases and J dropped 5 bases, with 20 bases sitting between them. CDR3 DNA: TGTGCCAGCAGCCGCGAACCGGGGGTGGGGGATCAGCCCCAGCATTTT. Residues: CASSREPGVGDQPQHF.

This clonotype has a handful of counts. The chain carries TRBV5-1 and TRBJ1-5; possible D gene TRBD1, 5 bases. There are 14 residues in the CDR3. Germline V gives CDR1 SGHRS, CDR2 YFSETQ. Trimming took 4 bases from V and 5 from J, leaving 13 bases between them. DNA for the CDR3: TGCGCCAGCAGCCCGTACCAGGGTTATCAGCCCCAGCATTTT. This sequence encodes CASSPYQGYQPQHF. The complete variable domain, with remaining parts taken from reference TRBV5-1 and TRBJ1-5, reads KAGVTQTPRYLIKTRGQQVTLSCSPISGHRSVSWYQQTPGQGLQFLFEYFSETQRNKGNFPGRFSGRQFSNSRSEMNVSTLELGDSALYLCASSPYQGYQPQHFGDGTRLSIL.

This clonotype came up many times. The V and J genes are TRBV29-1 and TRBJ1-6, with a weak D call TRBD1 (6 bases). The germline CDR1 and CDR2 sequences are SQVTM and ANQGSEA. The CDR3 is 15 amino acids. V was pared by 2 bases and J by 2 bases, with 10 bases between. The CDR3 is CSVERRQAYNSPLHF. The DNA of the CDR3 is TGCAGCGTTGAAAGGAGACAGGCCTATAATTCACCCCTCCACTTT.

The sample holds a few counts of this clonotype. The gene calls are TRBV4-1 and TRBJ2-3; D gene unclear. The CDR3 is 14 residues long. V lost 3 bases and J 2 bases, leaving 9 bases between the germline ends. The germline gives CDR1 MGHRA, CDR2 YSYEKL. DNA of the CDR3: TGCGCCAGCAGCCATGGGTTAACCACAGATACGCAGTATTTT. Translated: CASSHGLTTDTQYF.